This T cell receptor beta chain was sequenced for a study of blood T cells in healthy people across ages (dated by TCRdb to the mid-2010s). About the investigation overall: In model experiments, template switching captured about one uniquely barcoded TCR beta cDNA molecule for every two T cells. The study measured age-related changes in TCR beta repertoire diversity using deep sequencing normalized with unique cDNA molecular identifiers. Donors were grouped into four age groups: young (average 16 years), middle-aged (approximately 41), aged (around 60) and long-lived (about 90). To avoid experimental bias, donors of different ages were spread randomly across the sequencing lanes. For two donors (one aged 18 to 30 and one aged 80 or older), the study analyzed two additional independent replicas of 1 million unique cDNA reads from the same blood draw.

The CDR3 has 14 amino acids, counting the end cysteine and phenylalanine. CDR3 DNA is the only sequence kept; it has 42 bases, read in frame from the first base. The V and J ends are trimmed by 5 bases and 8 bases, leaving 13 bases between them. Library prep was done by 5' RACE. TCRdb shows the sequencer as Illumina HiSeq 2500. A second roughly 7 to 11 cycle PCR used a sample-barcoded 5' primer and a J-beta primer mix. A unique molecular identifier was introduced onto each TCR beta cDNA molecule by a template-switch 5' adaptor carrying 12 random nucleotides. Each sample yielded at least 3 million CDR3-containing paired-end reads. First-strand cDNA synthesis was performed from all RNA using the Mint cDNA synthesis kit, with priming by a TRBC-specific oligonucleotide. Following uracil-DNA glycosylase treatment, all cDNA underwent a first 18-cycle PCR with the universal primers M1SS and BC2_uni_R. In the original analysis: Each sample was normalized by randomly selecting 1 million high-quality reads, each carrying a distinct molecular identifier. Reads with shared molecular identifiers were discarded instead of being binned into consensus sequences. MiTCR, run with a Q25 quality threshold and the strictest error-elimination algorithm, handled CDR3 identification, clonotype clustering and error correction. Lower-bound total TCR beta diversity was estimated with a nonparametric unseen species model using Euler transformation. Using fastp at Q25 and MiXCR, TCRdb reprocessed the public reads and kept productive beta chains. Under each unique CDR3 protein, matching rows form one entry showing the most common genes and DNA. It is TCRdb's table, rather than the study itself, that gives the V and J calls and clone size. Counted in this sample were around 1,700,000 distinct CDR3 sequences; 28% of them appeared once. About 7.7% of the sample rests with the top ten.

This clonotype has a handful of counts. Its specific antigen is unknown. Base quality data are lacking; no much larger clone is found one base away. Overall results and qualifications from the work: The long-lived group showed more naive CD4+ T cells, fewer expanded clones and increased TCR diversity than the aged group, suggesting age selection. Observed TCR beta diversity per million T cells fell roughly linearly with age, and a significant reduction was already apparent by age roughly 40. A strong correlation was found between observed TCR beta diversity and the percentage of naive T cells measured by flow cytometry. Bulk unsorted PBMC profiling prevented conclusive comparison of naive and antigen-experienced compartments. Estimates of total diversity based on one million sequenced T cells were regarded as lower bounds and as underestimates. Because donor CMV infection status was unknown, age-related changes in expanded clonotypes were potentially confounded.

Systemically healthy Caucasian individuals from Russia, approximately 39 in total and aged 6 to 90 years, were included as donors. Each donor gave ten milliliters of peripheral blood, drawn into EDTA-treated Vacutainer tubes. Ficoll-Paque density-gradient centrifugation was used to isolate PBMCs, with at least 6 million per sample. Trizol reagent was used to extract total RNA from PBMCs, with at least 5.5 micrograms per sample. The percentages of naive CD45RAhigh/CD27high T cells were determined by flow cytometry on a PBMC aliquot from every donor. The TCR sequence derives from a woman aged 30 to 39 in good health. The material sequenced was blood. The sequence is built from TRBV12-3 or TRBV12-4 and TRBJ1-6; no D gene can be assigned with confidence. The nucleotide sequence is given as TGTGCCAGCAGTCGTATGCCTAACTATTCACCCCTCCACTTT. Its amino acids are CASSRMPNYSPLHF.